Listed below are T cell receptor beta chains from one sample, sequenced in a study of cytomegalovirus exposure and HLA in healthy donors. Libraries were prepared by immunoSEQ multiplex PCR; TCRdb keeps only in-frame clonotypes and omits some of them. Counted here are 200,000 to 250,000 clones, more than 60% occurring once; the ten biggest clones make up approximately 2.6%. Sequenced input: PBMCs. The receptors were sampled from a woman aged 55-70 years in good health and CMV-seropositive. The CDR3 runs from the conserved cysteine through the conserved F or W.

V gene | CDR3 protein
TRBV9 | CASSAGPGQGASYEQFF
TRBV6-1 | CASTEQGGSYGYTF
TRBV6-6 | CASSDHGGEETQYF
TRBV19 | CASSTPTSGRVPVPNYNEQFF
TRBV10-3 | CAISVRDQETQYF
TRBV20-1 | CSADRGDGYTF
TRBV30 | CAWSGGVGDTQYF
TRBV21-1 | CASRGQDPLGYTF
TRBV7-9 | CSSSPLVSSYNEQFF
TRBV5-5 | CASSLDYTQYF